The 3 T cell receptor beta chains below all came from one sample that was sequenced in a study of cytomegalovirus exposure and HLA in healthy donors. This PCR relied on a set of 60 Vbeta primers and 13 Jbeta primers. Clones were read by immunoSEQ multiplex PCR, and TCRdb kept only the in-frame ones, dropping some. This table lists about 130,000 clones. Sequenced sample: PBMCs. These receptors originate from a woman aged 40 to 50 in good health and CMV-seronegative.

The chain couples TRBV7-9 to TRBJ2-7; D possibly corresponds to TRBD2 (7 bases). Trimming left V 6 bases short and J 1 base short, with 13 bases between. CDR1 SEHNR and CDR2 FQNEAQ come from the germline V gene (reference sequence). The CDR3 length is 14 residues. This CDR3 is CASSGGAPSYEQYF. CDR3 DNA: TGTGCCAGCAGTGGGGGGGCGCCTTCCTACGAGCAGTACTTC.

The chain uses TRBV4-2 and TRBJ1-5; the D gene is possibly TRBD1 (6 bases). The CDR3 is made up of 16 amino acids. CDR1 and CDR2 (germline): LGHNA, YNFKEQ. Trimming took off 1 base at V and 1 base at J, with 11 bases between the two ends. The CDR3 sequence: CASSQAAGVSNQPQHF. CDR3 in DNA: TGTGCCAGCAGCCAAGCGGCAGGGGTGAGCAATCAGCCCCAGCATTTT.

DNA of the CDR3: TGCGCCAGCAGCCAAGATTGGACAGGGAAAGGATCACCCCTCCACTTT. Translating it yields CASSQDWTGKGSPLHF. The rearrangement joins TRBV4-3 to TRBJ1-6; the match to TRBD1 covers 8 bases. The germline CDR1 and CDR2 sequences are LGHNA and YSLEER. The CDR3 length is 16 residues. V was clipped by 0 bases and J by 10 bases; unmatched bases: 8.